This TCR beta chain is from a study of shared clonotypes between healthy human individuals. The germline gives CDR1 SGHNT, CDR2 YYREEE (reference sequence). V was cut by 1 base and J by 0 bases, with 11 bases left in between. The CDR3 extends over 15 amino acids. Only CD45RO-negative cells positively selected for CCR7 counted as naive CD8 cells, so terminally differentiated effector memory CD45RA+ cells were excluded. Assay: immunoSEQ multiplex PCR; the TCRdb copy retains only in-frame clones and omits some. The sample carries more than 500,000 clones, about 95% recorded once. In its sample, this clone was seen once.

This receptor was taken from a woman aged 25 to 39 in good health. Specimen: naive CD8+ T cells sorted from blood. This chain links TRBV5-4 with TRBJ2-7, with D uncertain. CDR3 bases: TGTGCCAGCAGCTTGCTTTCAGGAATCTCCTACGAGCAGTACTTC. Protein sequence: CASSLLSGISYEQYF.